This T cell receptor (beta chain) was found in a study of spatial heterogeneity in lung cancer. Time point specified: blood at routine non-recurrence follow-up after resection. This clonotype was observed at least ten times. TCRdb re-analysed the 5' RACE reads in MiXCR, keeping a single row per CDR3 protein. The sample consists of tens of thousands of distinct CDR3 sequences, 6% to 9.5% of them appearing once. The CDR3 has 16 residues. From germline, CDR1 is KGHSH and CDR2 LQKENI. Trimming pared 2 bases from V and 0 bases from J, leaving 14 bases between. This TCR came from a male donor with early-stage non-small cell lung cancer. The rearrangement uses TRBV18 and TRBJ2-7; D gene uncertain. The material sequenced was PBMCs, taken at follow-up. CDR3 in amino acids: CASSPAGPVNSYEQYF. The CDR3 DNA follows: TGTGCCAGCTCACCAGCTGGGCCAGTCAACTCCTACGAGCAGTACTTC.